This T cell receptor beta chain was profiled in a study of blood T cell repertoires in COVID-19. Data came from immunoSEQ multiplex PCR; TCRdb stores just in-frame clones and leaves some out. This sample has 30,000 to 40,000 clones; approximately 90% occur once, and the top ten carry approximately 2.3%. Trimming stripped 3 bases from V and 5 bases from J, with 15 bases between. Germline CDR1 and CDR2: KGHSH and LQKENI. This CDR3 contains 15 residues. This sequence was found in a man in his fifties or sixties with active COVID-19. Input material: peripheral blood. This rearrangement joins TRBV18 to TRBJ2-3; tentatively, D is TRBD2 (6 bases). CDR3 nucleotides: TGTGCCAGCTCACCCCCCGGGTCAGCGGGAGATACGCAGTATTTT. It is translated as CASSPPGSAGDTQYF.